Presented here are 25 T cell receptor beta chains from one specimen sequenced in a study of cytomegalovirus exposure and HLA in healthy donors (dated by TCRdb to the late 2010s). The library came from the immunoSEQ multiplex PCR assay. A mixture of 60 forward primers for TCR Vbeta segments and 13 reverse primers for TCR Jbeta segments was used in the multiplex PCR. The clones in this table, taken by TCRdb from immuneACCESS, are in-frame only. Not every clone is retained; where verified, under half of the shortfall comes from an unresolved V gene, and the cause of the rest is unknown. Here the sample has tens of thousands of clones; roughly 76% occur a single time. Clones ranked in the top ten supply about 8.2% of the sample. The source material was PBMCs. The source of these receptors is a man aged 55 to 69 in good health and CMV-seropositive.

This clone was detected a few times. CDR3 DNA sequence: TGTGCCAGCAGTTTGGTGAGGGCGGCTGGTGAGCAGTTCTTC. It yields the protein CASSLVRAAGEQFF. The gene calls are TRBV27 and TRBJ2-1, with a weak D call TRBD2 (5 bases). Germline V gene lookup returns CDR1 MNHEY and CDR2 SMNVEV (reference sequence). The CDR3 contains 14 residues. Trimming stripped 3 bases from V and 9 bases from J, with 15 bases between.

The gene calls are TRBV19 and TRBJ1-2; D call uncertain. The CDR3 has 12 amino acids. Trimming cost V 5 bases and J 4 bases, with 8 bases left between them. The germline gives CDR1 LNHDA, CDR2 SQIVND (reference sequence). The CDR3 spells CASSVGIYGYTF. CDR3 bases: TGTGCCAGTAGTGTCGGGATCTATGGCTACACCTTC.

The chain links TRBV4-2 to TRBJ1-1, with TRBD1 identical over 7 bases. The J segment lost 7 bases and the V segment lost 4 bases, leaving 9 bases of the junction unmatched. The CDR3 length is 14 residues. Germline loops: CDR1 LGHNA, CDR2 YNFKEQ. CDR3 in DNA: TGTGCCAGCAGCCCCAGGGGGAGGTTAGATGAAGCTTTCTTT. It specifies CASSPRGRLDEAFF.

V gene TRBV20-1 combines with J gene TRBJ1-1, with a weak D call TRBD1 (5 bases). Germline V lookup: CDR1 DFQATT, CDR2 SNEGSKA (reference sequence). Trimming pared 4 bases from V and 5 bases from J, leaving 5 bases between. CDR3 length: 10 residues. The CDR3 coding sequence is TGCAGTGCTAAGGGGACTGAAGCTTTCTTT. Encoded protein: CSAKGTEAFF.

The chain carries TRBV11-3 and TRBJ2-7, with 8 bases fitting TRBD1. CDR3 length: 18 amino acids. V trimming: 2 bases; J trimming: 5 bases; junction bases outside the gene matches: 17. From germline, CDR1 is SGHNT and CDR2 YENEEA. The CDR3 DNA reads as TGTGCCAGCAGCTTAACGGGGCAGGGGGCCCCTGGAGCCCACGAGCAGTACTTC. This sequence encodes CASSLTGQGAPGAHEQYF.

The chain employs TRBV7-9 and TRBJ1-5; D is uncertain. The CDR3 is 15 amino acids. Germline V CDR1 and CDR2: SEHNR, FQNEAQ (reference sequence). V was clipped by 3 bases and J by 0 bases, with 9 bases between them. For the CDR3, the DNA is TGTGCCAGCAGCTTGGGCGATAGTAGCAATCAGCCCCAGCATTTT. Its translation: CASSLGDSSNQPQHF.

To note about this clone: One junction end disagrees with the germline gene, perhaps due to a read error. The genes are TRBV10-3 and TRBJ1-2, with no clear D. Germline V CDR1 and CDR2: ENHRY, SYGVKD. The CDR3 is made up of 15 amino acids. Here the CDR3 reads CASSYSTRVSYGYTF. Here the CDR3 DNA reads TGTGCCAGCAGTTACTCGACCCGGGTCAGCTATGGCTACACCTTC.

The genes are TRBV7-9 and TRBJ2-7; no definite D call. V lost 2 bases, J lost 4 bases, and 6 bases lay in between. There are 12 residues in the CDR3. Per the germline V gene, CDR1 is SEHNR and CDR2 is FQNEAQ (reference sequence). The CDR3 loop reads CASSLIEYEQYF. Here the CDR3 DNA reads TGTGCCAGCAGCTTAATAGAATACGAGCAGTACTTC. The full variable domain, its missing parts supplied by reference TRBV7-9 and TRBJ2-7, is DTGVSQNPRHKITKRGQNVTFRCDPISEHNRLYWYRQTLGQGPEFLTYFQNEAQLEKSRLLSDRFSAERPKGSFSTLEIQRTEQGDSAMYLCASSLIEYEQYFGPGTRLTVT.

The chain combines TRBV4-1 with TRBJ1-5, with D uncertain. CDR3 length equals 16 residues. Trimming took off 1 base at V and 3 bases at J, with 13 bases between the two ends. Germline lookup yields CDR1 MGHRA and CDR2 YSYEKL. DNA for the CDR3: TGCGCCAGCAGCCAAGTAAGTGTAGATTTCAATCAGCCCCAGCATTTT. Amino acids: CASSQVSVDFNQPQHF.

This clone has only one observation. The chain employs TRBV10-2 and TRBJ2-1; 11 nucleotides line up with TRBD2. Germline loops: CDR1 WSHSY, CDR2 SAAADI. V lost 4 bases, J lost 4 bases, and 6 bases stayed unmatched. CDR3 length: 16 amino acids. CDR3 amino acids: CASSAVAGGNYNEQFF. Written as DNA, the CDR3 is TGCGCCAGCAGTGCAGTAGCGGGAGGGAATTACAATGAGCAGTTCTTC.

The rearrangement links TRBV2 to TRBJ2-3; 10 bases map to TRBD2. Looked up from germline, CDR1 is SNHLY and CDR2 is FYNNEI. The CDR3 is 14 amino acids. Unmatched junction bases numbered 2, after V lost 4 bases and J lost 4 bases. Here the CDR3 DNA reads TGTGCCAGCAGTGTAAGCGGGGGGGCAGATACGCAGTATTTT. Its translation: CASSVSGGADTQYF.

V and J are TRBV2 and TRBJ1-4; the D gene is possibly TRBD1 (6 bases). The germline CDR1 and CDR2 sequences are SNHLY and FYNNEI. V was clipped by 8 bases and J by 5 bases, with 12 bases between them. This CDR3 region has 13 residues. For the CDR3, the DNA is TGTGCCAGCCGTGGACAGCCAAATGAAAAACTGTTTTTT. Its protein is CASRGQPNEKLFF.

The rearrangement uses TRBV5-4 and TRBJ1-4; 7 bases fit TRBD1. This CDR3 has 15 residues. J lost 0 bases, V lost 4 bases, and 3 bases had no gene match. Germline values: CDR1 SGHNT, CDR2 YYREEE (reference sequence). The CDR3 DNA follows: TGTGCCAGCAGCCCCGGACAGGCAACTAATGAAAAACTGTTTTTT. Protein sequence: CASSPGQATNEKLFF.

The CDR3, as DNA: TGTGCCAGCAGCAAAGGGGCACGGGACTTTTGCTACGAGCAGTACTTC. Protein product: CASSKGARDFCYEQYF. The chain employs TRBV21-1 and TRBJ2-7; TRBD2 was called by the table and not checked on the DNA. TRBV21-1 counts as a pseudogene. This CDR3 spans 16 amino acids.

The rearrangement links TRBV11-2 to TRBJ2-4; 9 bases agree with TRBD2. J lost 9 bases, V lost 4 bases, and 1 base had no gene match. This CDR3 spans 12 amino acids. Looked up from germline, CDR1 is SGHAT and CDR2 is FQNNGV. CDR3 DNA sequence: TGTGCCAGCAGCTATAGCGGGGGCATTCAGTACTTC. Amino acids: CASSYSGGIQYF.

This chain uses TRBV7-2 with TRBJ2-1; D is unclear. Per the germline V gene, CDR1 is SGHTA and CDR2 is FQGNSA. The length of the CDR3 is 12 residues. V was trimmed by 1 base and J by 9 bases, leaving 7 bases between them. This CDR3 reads CASSLGPSEQFF. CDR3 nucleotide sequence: TGTGCCAGCAGCTTAGGACCTAGTGAGCAGTTCTTC.

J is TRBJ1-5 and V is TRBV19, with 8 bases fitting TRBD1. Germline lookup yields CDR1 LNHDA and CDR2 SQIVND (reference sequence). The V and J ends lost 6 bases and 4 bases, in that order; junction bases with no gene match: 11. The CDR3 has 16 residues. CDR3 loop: CASRKDREGGNQPQHF. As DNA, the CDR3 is TGTGCCAGTAGGAAGGACAGGGAAGGCGGAAATCAGCCCCAGCATTTT.

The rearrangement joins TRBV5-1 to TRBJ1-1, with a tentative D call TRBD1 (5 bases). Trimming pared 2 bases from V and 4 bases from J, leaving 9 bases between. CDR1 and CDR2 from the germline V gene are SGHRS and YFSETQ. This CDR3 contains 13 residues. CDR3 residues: CASSFREGTEAFF. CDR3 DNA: TGCGCCAGCAGCTTCAGGGAGGGCACTGAAGCTTTCTTT.

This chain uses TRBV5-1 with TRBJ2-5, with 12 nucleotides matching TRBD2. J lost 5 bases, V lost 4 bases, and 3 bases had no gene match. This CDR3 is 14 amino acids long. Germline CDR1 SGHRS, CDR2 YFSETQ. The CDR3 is CASSRTSGEETQYF. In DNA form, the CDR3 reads TGCGCCAGCAGCCGGACTAGCGGGGAGGAGACCCAGTACTTC.

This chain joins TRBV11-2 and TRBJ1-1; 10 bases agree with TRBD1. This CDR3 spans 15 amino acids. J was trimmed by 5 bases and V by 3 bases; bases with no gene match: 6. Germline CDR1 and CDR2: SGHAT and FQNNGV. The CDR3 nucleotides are TGTGCCAGCAGCTTTCGGGACAGGGGCGGAACTGAAGCTTTCTTT. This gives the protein CASSFRDRGGTEAFF. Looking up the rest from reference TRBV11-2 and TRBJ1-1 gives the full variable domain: EAGVAQSPRYKIIEKRQSVAFWCNPISGHATLYWYQQILGQGPKLLIQFQNNGVVDDSQLPKDRFSAERLKGVDSTLKIQPAKLEDSAVYLCASSFRDRGGTEAFFGQGTRLTVV.

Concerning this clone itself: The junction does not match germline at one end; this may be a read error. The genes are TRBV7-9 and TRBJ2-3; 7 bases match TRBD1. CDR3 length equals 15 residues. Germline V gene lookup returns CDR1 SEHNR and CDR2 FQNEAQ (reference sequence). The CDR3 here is CSSSLGRQGESTQYF. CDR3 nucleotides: TGTTCCAGCAGCTTAGGACGTCAGGGGGAATCTACGCAGTATTTT.

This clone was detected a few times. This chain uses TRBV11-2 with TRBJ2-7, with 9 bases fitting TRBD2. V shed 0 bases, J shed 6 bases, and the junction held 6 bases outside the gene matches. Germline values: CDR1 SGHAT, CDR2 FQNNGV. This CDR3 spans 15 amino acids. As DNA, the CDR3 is TGTGCCAGCAGCTTAGAGGGCGGGAGGGCCTCCGAGCAGTACTTC. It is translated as CASSLEGGRASEQYF. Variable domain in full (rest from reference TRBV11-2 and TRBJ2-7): EAGVAQSPRYKIIEKRQSVAFWCNPISGHATLYWYQQILGQGPKLLIQFQNNGVVDDSQLPKDRFSAERLKGVDSTLKIQPAKLEDSAVYLCASSLEGGRASEQYFGPGTRLTVT.

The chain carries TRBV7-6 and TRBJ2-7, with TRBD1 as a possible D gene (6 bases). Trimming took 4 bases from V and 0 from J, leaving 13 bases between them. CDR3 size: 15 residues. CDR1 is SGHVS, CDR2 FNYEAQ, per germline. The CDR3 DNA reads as TGTGCCAGCAGCTCCTCGCAGGGGAGCTCCTACGAGCAGTACTTC. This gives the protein CASSSSQGSSYEQYF.

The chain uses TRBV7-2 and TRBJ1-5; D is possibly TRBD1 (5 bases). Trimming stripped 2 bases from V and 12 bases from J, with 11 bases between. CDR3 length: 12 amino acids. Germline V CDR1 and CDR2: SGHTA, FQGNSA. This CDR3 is CASSLLGGNQHF. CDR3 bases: TGTGCCAGCAGCTTACTGGGGGGAAACCAGCATTTT. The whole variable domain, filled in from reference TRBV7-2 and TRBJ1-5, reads GAGVSQSPSNKVTEKGKDVELRCDPISGHTALYWYRQSLGQGLEFLIYFQGNSAPDKSGLPSDRFSAERTGGSVSTLTIQRTQQEDSAVYLCASSLLGGNQHFGDGTRLSIL.

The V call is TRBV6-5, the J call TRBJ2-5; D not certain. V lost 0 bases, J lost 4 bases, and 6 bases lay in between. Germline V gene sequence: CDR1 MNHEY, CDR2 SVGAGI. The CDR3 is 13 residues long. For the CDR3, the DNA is TGTGCCAGCAGTTACTCGGTGAGAGAGACCCAGTACTTC. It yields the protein CASSYSVRETQYF.